This record looks at one T cell receptor (beta chain) sequence and its context. The antigen is undetermined. Per germline, CDR1 SQVTM and CDR2 ANQGSEA. This CDR3 is 13 amino acids long. Trimming left V 8 bases short and J 2 bases short, with 13 bases between. The sample is drawn from a study of Ad26.COV2.S vaccination and SARS-CoV-2 variants. General study findings and limits: Vaccine recipients posted higher spike-specific TCR breadth than their placebo counterparts. Measurements of TCR breadth and depth may have given underestimates of the total T cell responses. Spike-specific responses of CD8+ and CD4+ T cells were reported to display substantial breadth after vaccination.

Some clones are missing from TCRdb's copy, which holds only in-frame ones; the method was immunoSEQ multiplex PCR. The sample yields under 150,000 clones, 86% seen once. The V gene is TRBV29-1, the J gene TRBJ1-3; tentative D call: TRBD1 (6 bases). Specimen: peripheral blood, collected after recovery from COVID-19. The sequence derives from a human donor who had recovered from COVID-19. CDR3 in amino acids: CSFPGDAGNTIYF. The CDR3 DNA is TGCAGCTTCCCAGGGGACGCTGGAAACACCATATATTTT.